This TCR beta chain came from a study of molecular identifiers for immune sequencing clone quantification. A single record per CDR3 protein comes from TCRdb applying MiXCR to the PCR reads. The sample lists hundreds of thousands of distinct CDR3 sequences, about 25% occurring once. At least ten counts were recorded for this clonotype. The CDR3 contains 12 residues. Germline lookup yields CDR1 SGHVS and CDR2 FNYEAQ. Trimming stripped 4 bases from V and 5 bases from J, with 8 bases between. The source material was naive CD8+ T cells from blood, with Jurkat cell RNA spiked in. The subset here: FACS-sorted CD8+CD4-CCR7+CD45RA+ naive T cells. The rearrangement uses TRBV7-6 and TRBJ2-5, with D unclear. This receptor was taken from a human donor in good health. Some libraries in this study had Jurkat cell RNA spiked in. The CDR3 loop reads CASSSIPETQYF. The CDR3 bases are TGTGCCAGCAGCTCTATTCCGGAGACCCAGTACTTC.